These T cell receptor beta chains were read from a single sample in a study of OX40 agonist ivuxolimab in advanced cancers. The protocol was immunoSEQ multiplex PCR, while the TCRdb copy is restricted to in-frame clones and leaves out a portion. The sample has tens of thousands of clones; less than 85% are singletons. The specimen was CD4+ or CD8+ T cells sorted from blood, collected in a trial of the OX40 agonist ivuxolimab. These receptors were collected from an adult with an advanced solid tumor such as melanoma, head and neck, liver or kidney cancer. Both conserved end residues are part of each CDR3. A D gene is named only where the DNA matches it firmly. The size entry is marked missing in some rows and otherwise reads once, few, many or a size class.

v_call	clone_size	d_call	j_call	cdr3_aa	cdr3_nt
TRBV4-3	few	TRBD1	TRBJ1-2	CASSQDRRGRTYGYTF	TGCGCCAGCAGCCAAGATCGCAGGGGGCGCACCTATGGCTACACCTTC
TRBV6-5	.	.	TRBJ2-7	CASGDGGSYEQYF	TGTGCCAGCGGGGACGGAGGCTCCTACGAGCAGTACTTC
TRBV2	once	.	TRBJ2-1	CASSVLFGNEQFF	TGTGCCAGCAGTGTTTTGTTTGGCAATGAGCAGTTCTTC
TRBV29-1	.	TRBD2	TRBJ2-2	CSVAGLAGVPPGELFF	TGCAGCGTAGCTGGACTAGCGGGAGTCCCCCCCGGGGAGCTGTTTTTT
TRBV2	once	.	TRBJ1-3	CASSPQGNSGNTIYF	TGTGCCAGCAGTCCACAGGGTAACTCTGGAAACACCATATATTTT
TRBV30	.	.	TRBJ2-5	CAWNRQAGRETQYF	TGTGCCTGGAATCGCCAGGCCGGCCGGGAGACCCAGTACTTC
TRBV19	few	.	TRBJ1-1	CASSNLGISPEAFF	TGTGCCAGTAGTAATCTGGGAATAAGTCCTGAAGCTTTCTTT
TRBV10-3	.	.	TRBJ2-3	CAISAPQGRGTDTQYF	TGTGCCATCAGCGCCCCCCAGGGGCGCGGAACAGATACGCAGTATTTT
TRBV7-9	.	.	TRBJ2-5	CASGGLGETQYF	TGTGCCAGCGGAGGATTAGGAGAGACCCAGTACTTC
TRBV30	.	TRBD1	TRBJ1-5	CAWSFHAGTGNQPQHF	TGTGCCTGGAGTTTTCATGCCGGGACAGGCAATCAGCCCCAGCATTTT
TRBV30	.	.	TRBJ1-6	CAWSRHPDIGTALHF	TGTGCCTGGAGTAGGCATCCGGACATCGGGACGGCCCTCCACTTT
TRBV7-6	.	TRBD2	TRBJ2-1	CASSSVTSGKTYNEQFF	TGTGCCAGCAGCTCCGTGACTAGCGGGAAAACCTACAATGAGCAGTTCTTC
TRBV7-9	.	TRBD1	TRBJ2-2	CASSLRQGASNTGELFF	TGTGCCAGCAGCTTACGACAGGGGGCCTCGAACACCGGGGAGCTGTTTTTT
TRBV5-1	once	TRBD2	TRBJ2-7	CASSLEAGAGGSYEQYF	TGCGCCAGCAGCTTGGAAGCTGGTGCGGGGGGGTCCTACGAGCAGTACTTC
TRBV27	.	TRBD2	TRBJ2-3	CASSSPGTSGGTFGTQYF	TGTGCCAGCAGTTCCCCCGGGACTAGCGGGGGGACGTTCGGGACGCAGTATTTT
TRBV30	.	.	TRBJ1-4	CAWSSARFKLFF	TGTGCCTGGAGCTCGGCCCGGTTCAAACTGTTTTTT
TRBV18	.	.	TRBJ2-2	CASSPQGNTGELFF	TGTGCCAGCTCACCTCAGGGGAACACCGGGGAGCTGTTTTTT
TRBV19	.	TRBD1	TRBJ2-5	CATRGQEQETQYF	TGTGCCACCAGAGGACAGGAGCAAGAGACCCAGTACTTC
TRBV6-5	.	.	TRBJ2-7	CASSYSLGGQYEQYF	TGTGCCAGCAGTTACTCGCTCGGGGGACAATACGAGCAGTACTTC
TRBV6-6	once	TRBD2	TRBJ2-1	CASSYQAGGPYEQFF	TGTGCCAGCAGTTACCAAGCGGGGGGGCCGTATGAGCAGTTCTTC
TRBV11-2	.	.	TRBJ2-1	CASSLEQFEQFF	TGTGCCAGCAGCTTAGAGCAGTTTGAGCAGTTCTTC
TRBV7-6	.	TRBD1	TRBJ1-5	CASSQGAASNQPQHF	TGTGCCAGCAGCCAGGGGGCCGCTAGCAATCAGCCCCAGCATTTT
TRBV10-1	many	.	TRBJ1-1	CASSSDKNTEAFF	TGCGCCAGCAGTTCGGACAAGAACACTGAAGCTTTCTTT
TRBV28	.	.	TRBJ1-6	CASSLGARVSPLHF	TGTGCCAGCAGTTTGGGGGCGCGGGTTTCACCCCTCCACTTT
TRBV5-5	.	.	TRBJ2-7	CASSPHGGVLYEQYF	TGTGCCAGCAGCCCTCATGGTGGGGTATTGTACGAGCAGTACTTC
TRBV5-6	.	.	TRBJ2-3	CASSLAGYPSFVDTQYF	TGTGCCAGCAGCTTGGCTGGCTACCCCTCTTTTGTGGATACGCAGTATTTT
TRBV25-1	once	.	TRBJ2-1	CASSPILGWSGEQFF	TGTGCCAGCAGTCCAATCCTCGGATGGTCAGGTGAGCAGTTCTTC
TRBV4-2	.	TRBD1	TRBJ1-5	CASSQNLGTAGNQPQHF	TGTGCCAGCAGCCAGAACCTTGGGACAGCAGGCAATCAGCCCCAGCATTTT
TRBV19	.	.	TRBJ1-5	CASSVQQNQPQHF	TGTGCCAGTAGTGTACAACAGAATCAGCCCCAGCATTTT
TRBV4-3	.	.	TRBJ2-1	CASSQEAVGDYFHEQFF	TGCGCCAGCAGCCAAGAGGCGGTTGGGGATTACTTTCATGAGCAGTTCTTC
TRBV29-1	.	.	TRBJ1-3	CSAGAGASGNTIYF	TGCAGCGCTGGGGCGGGGGCGAGTGGAAACACCATATATTTT
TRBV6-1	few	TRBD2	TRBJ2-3	CAISSGGIADTQYF	TGTGCCATCTCAAGCGGGGGCATCGCAGATACGCAGTATTTT